This T cell receptor (beta chain) was recorded in a study of multiple sclerosis patients with progressive multifocal leukoencephalopathy. Study-level results: Less diverse TRB repertoires were suggested in most PML patients. It is unclear whether the findings reflect JC virus infection or general immunocompromise.

Note on this clone: No antigen is known for it.

Losses at the gene ends were 4 bases for V and 7 bases for J; bases not matched to a gene: 1. Looked up from germline, CDR1 is WSHSY and CDR2 is SAAADI. CDR3 length: 13 residues. Documented time point: time of PML onset. The T3 samples were drawn when PML began. Synthetic inline TR CDR3 controls covering all V-J pairings were spiked into each PCR. Using immunoSEQ multiplex PCR, the repertoire was profiled, and TCRdb retains in-frame clones only, with some absent. The table lists 30,000 or so clones, roughly 87% of them singletons. The receptor was derived from a middle-aged woman with progressive multifocal leukoencephalopathy. The rearrangement uses TRBV10-2 and TRBJ1-4; 9 nucleotides agree with TRBD1. This specimen was PBMCs, taken from a patient treated with natalizumab. The DNA of the CDR3 is TGCGCCAGCAGTGCACAGGGGGCTGAAAAACTGTTTTTT. This translates into CASSAQGAEKLFF.